This T cell receptor beta chain was recorded in a study of blood T cell repertoires in COVID-19. Study-wide background: T cells, B-cell-depleted T cells, or PBMCs provided the cDNA or gDNA that served as material.

Sequencing was performed with immunoSEQ multiplex PCR; in TCRdb, only in-frame clones are kept and a portion is missing. The sample shows 200,000 to 300,000 clones, roughly 90% of them seen only once. The CDR3 spans 15 residues. The ends lost 7 bases at V and 4 bases at J; junction bases unmatched: 7. The V gene's germline CDR1 is MDHEN and CDR2 SYDVKM. This receptor was taken from a woman in her thirties who had recovered from COVID-19. The rearrangement joins TRBV28 to TRBJ2-1; 10 bases map to TRBD1. Specimen: PBMCs or T cells enriched from blood (not recorded which). In DNA, the CDR3 is TGTGCCAGCATGCACCGGGACAGGGGTTACAATGAGCAGTTCTTC. It is translated as CASMHRDRGYNEQFF.